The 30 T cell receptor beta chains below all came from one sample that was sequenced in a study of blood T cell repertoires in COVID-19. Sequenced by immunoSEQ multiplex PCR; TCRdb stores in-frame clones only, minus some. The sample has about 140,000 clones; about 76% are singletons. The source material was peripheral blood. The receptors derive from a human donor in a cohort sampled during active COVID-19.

This CDR3 reads CASSPLGGEKLSKNTDTQYF. CDR3 in DNA: TGTGCCAGCAGCCCCCTGGGAGGGGAAAAACTTTCCAAAAACACAGATACGCAGTATTTT. The chain has TRBV9 and TRBJ2-3; TRBD2 aligns across 7 bases. After removal of 4 bases from V and 2 bases from J, the junction contained 22 bases not matched to a gene. Germline V lookup: CDR1 SGDLS, CDR2 YYNGEE. CDR3 length: 20 residues.

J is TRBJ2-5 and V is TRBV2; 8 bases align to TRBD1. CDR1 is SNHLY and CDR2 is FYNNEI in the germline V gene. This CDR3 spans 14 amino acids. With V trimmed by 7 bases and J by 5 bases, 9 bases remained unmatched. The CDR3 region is CASNLQGAGETQYF. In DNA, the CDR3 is TGTGCCAGCAATCTCCAGGGGGCGGGGGAGACCCAGTACTTC.

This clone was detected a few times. The CDR3 DNA reads as TGTGCCAGCACCCCCGGGGGAAGAAACTACGAGCAGTACTTC. Protein product: CASTPGGRNYEQYF. The rearrangement links TRBV28 to TRBJ2-7, with D maybe TRBD2 (6 bases). The germline V gene encodes CDR1 MDHEN and CDR2 SYDVKM. The CDR3 runs to 14 residues. V was trimmed by 7 bases and J by 3 bases, leaving 16 bases between them. The entire variable domain, with the rest obtained from reference TRBV28 and TRBJ2-7, is as follows: DVKVTQSSRYLVKRTGEKVFLECVQDMDHENMFWYRQDPGLGLRLIYFSYDVKMKEKGDIPEGYSVSREKKERFSLILESASTNQTSMYLCASTPGGRNYEQYFGPGTRLTVT.

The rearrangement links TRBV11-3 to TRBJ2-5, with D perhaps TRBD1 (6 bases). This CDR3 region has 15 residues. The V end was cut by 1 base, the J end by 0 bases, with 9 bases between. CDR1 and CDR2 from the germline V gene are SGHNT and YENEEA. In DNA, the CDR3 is TGTGCCAGCAGCTTAGGGACAGCCCACCAAGAGACCCAGTACTTC. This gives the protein CASSLGTAHQETQYF.

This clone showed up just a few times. CDR3 DNA: TGTGCCAGCAGCTTATCCCCCCAATCATACAATGAGCAGTTCTTC. It translates to CASSLSPQSYNEQFF. The chain combines TRBV7-3 with TRBJ2-1; no clear D gene. V dropped 2 bases and J dropped 4 bases, with 12 bases sitting between them. Germline CDR1 and CDR2: SGHTA and FQGTGA. This CDR3 contains 15 residues.

The CDR3 here is CASRTSSGTEQYF. DNA of the CDR3: TGTGCCAGCAGAACTTCTAGCGGGACCGAGCAGTACTTC. This sequence joins TRBV28 and TRBJ2-7; 9 bases map to TRBD2. V was clipped by 6 bases and J by 6 bases; unmatched bases: 6. Germline V CDR1 and CDR2: MDHEN, SYDVKM. This CDR3 is built from 13 residues.

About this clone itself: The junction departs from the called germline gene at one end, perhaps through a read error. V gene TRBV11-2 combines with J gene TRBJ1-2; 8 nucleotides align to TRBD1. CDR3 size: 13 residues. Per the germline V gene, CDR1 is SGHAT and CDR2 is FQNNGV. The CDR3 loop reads CASTLDRGSGYTF. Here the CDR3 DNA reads TGTGCCAGCACCTTAGACAGGGGTTCTGGCTACACCTTC.

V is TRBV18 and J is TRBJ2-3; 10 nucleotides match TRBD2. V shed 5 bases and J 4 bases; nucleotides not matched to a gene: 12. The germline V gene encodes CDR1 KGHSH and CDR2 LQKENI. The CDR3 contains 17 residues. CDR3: CASSYIAGGTGADTQYF. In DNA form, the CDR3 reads TGTGCCAGCTCATACATAGCGGGAGGAACTGGTGCAGATACGCAGTATTTT.

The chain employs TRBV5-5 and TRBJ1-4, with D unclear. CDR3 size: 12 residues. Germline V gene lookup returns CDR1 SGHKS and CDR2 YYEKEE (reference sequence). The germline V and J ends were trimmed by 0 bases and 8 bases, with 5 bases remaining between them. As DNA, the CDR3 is TGTGCCAGCAGCTTGGTCAGGGAAAAACTGTTTTTT. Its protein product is CASSLVREKLFF.

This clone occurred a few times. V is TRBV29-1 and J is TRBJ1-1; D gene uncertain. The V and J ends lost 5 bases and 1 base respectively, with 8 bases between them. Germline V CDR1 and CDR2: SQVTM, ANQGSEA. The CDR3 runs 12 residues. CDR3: CSVLPGNTEAFF. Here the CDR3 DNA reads TGCAGCGTTTTACCCGGGAACACTGAAGCTTTCTTT.

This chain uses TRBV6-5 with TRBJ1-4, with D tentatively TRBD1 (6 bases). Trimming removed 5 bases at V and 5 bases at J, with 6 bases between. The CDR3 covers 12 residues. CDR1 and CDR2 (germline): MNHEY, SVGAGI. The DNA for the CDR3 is TGTGCCAGCAGTCAGGGGAATGAAAAACTGTTTTTT. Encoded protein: CASSQGNEKLFF.

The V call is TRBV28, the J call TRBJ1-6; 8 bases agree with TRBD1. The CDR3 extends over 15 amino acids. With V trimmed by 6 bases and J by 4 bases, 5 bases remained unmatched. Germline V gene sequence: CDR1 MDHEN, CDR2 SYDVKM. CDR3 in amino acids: CASRGDRLYNSPLHF. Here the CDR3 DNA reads TGTGCCAGCAGGGGGGACAGGTTGTATAATTCACCCCTCCACTTT.

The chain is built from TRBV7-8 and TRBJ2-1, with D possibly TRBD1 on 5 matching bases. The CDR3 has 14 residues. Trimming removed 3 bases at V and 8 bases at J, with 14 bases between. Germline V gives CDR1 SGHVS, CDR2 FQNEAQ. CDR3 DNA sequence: TGTGCCAGCAGCTTGGTCCAGGGAAAGCATGAGCAGTTCTTC. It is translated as CASSLVQGKHEQFF.

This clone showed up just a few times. The CDR3 loop is CASRTAGGTYEQYF. CDR3 DNA: TGCGCCAGCAGAACAGCGGGAGGGACCTACGAGCAGTACTTC. V gene TRBV5-1 combines with J gene TRBJ2-7; 10 bases line up with TRBD2. The germline CDR1 and CDR2 sequences are SGHRS and YFSETQ. Germline trimming cut 5 bases from V and 2 bases from J; bases unmatched to any gene: 4. CDR3 length: 14 amino acids.

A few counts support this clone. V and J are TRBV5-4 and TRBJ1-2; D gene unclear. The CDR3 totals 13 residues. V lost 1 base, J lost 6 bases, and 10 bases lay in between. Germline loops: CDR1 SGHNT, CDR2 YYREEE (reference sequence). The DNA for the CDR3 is TGTGCCAGCAGCTTGTTCGGGTTGCATGGCTACACCTTC. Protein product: CASSLFGLHGYTF.

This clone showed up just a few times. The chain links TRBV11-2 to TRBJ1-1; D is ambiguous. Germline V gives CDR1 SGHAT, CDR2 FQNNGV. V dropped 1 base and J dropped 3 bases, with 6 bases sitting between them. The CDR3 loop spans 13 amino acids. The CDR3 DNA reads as TGTGCCAGCAGCTTAGTGAGCCACACTGAAGCTTTCTTT. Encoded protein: CASSLVSHTEAFF. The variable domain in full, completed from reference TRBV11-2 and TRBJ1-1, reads EAGVAQSPRYKIIEKRQSVAFWCNPISGHATLYWYQQILGQGPKLLIQFQNNGVVDDSQLPKDRFSAERLKGVDSTLKIQPAKLEDSAVYLCASSLVSHTEAFFGQGTRLTVV.

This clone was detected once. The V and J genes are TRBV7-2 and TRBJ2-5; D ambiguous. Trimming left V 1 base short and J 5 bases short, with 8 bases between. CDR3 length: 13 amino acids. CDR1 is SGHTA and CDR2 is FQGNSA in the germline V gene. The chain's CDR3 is CASSLGAVETQYF. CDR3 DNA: TGTGCCAGCAGCTTAGGGGCAGTTGAGACCCAGTACTTC.

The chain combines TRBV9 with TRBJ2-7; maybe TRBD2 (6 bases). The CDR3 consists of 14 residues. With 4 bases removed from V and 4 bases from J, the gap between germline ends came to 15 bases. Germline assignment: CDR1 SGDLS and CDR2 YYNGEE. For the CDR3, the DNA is TGTGCCAGCAGCTCAGGAGATAGCGGTTACGAGCAGTACTTC. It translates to CASSSGDSGYEQYF.

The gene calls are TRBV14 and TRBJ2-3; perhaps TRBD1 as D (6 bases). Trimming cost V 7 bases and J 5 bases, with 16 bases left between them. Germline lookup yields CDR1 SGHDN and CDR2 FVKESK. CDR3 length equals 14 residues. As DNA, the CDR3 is TGTGCCAGCACCTCACAAGGGGGTGTAGATACGCAGTATTTT. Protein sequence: CASTSQGGVDTQYF.

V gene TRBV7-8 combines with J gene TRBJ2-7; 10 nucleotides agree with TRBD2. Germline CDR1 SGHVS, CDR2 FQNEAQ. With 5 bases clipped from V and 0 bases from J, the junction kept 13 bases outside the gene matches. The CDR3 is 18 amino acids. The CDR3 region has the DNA TGTGCCAGCAGCGGCAAGGGACTAGCGACGGAGAGCTCCTACGAGCAGTACTTC. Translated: CASSGKGLATESSYEQYF.

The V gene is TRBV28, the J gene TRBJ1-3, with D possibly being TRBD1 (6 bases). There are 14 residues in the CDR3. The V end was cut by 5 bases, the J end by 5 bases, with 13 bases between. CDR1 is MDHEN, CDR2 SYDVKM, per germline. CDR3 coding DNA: TGTGCCAGCAGTGAACAGGGTGTAAGAAACACCATATATTTT. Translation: CASSEQGVRNTIYF. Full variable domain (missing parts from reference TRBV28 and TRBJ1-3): DVKVTQSSRYLVKRTGEKVFLECVQDMDHENMFWYRQDPGLGLRLIYFSYDVKMKEKGDIPEGYSVSREKKERFSLILESASTNQTSMYLCASSEQGVRNTIYFGEGSWLTVV.

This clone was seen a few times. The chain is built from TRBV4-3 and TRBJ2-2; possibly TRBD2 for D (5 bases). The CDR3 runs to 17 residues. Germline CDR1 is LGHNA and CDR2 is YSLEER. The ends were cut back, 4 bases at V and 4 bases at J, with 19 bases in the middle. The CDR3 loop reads CASSPQQGGYGTGELFF. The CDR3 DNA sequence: TGCGCCAGCAGCCCCCAACAAGGCGGGTACGGCACCGGGGAGCTGTTTTTT.

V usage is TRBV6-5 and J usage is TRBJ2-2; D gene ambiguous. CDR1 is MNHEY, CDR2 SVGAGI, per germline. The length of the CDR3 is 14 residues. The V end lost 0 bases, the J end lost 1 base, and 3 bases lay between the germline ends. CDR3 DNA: TGTGCCAGCAGTTACTCGAGGAACACCGGGGAGCTGTTTTTT. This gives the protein CASSYSRNTGELFF.

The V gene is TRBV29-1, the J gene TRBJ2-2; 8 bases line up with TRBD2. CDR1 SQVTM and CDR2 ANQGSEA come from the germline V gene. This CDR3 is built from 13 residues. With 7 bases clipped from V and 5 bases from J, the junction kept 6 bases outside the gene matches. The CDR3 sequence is CSGGRTATGELFF. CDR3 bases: TGCAGCGGCGGGAGGACGGCTACCGGGGAGCTGTTTTTT.

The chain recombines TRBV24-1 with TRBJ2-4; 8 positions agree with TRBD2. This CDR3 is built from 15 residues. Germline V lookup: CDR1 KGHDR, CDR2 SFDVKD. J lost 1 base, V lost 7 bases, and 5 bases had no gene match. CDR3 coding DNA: TGTGCCACCAGCCGCGGGGGGACGGCCAAAAACATTCAGTACTTC. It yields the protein CATSRGGTAKNIQYF.

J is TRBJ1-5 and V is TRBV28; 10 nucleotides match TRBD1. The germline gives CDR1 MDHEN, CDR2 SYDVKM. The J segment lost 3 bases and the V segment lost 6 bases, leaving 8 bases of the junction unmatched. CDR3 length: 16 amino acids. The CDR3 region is CASRQGQGFPNQPQHF. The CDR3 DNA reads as TGTGCCAGCAGACAGGGACAGGGGTTCCCCAATCAGCCCCAGCATTTT.

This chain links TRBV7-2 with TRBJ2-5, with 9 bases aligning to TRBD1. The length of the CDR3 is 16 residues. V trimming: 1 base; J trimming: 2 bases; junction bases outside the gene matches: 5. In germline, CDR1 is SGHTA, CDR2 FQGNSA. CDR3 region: CASSLGTGARQETQYF. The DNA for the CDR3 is TGTGCCAGCAGCTTAGGGACAGGGGCCAGACAAGAGACCCAGTACTTC. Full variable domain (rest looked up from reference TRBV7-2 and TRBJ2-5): GAGVSQSPSNKVTEKGKDVELRCDPISGHTALYWYRQSLGQGLEFLIYFQGNSAPDKSGLPSDRFSAERTGGSVSTLTIQRTQQEDSAVYLCASSLGTGARQETQYFGPGTRLLVL.

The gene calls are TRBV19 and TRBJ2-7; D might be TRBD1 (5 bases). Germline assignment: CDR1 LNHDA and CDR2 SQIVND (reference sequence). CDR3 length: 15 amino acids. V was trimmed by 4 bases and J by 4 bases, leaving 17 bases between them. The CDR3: CASSKRQGEAYEQYF. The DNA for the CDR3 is TGTGCCAGTAGTAAACGCCAGGGTGAGGCTTACGAGCAGTACTTC.

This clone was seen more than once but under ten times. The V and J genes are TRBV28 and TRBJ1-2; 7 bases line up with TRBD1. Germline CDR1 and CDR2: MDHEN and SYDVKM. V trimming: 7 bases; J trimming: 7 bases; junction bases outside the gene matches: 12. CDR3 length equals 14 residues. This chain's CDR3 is CASNPGGNWGGYTF. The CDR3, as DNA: TGTGCCAGCAACCCAGGGGGGAACTGGGGTGGCTACACCTTC.

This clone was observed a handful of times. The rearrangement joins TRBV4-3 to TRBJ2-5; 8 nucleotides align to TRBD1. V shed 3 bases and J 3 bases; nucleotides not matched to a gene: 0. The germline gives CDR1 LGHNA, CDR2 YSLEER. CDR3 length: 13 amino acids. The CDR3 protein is CASSQDREETQYF. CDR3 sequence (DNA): TGCGCCAGCAGCCAGGACAGGGAAGAGACCCAGTACTTC.